What follows describes a single T cell receptor (beta chain). Its binding antigen is unknown. Per-base qualities were not stored, and no clone one base away is much larger. Whole blood was collected in K2EDTA tubes by collaborating institutions according to the institutions' own protocols. For TCRbeta analysis, collaborators shipped samples in one of three forms: frozen whole blood, isolated PBMCs, or DNA extracted from either of those sample types. The record originates from a study of blood T cell repertoires in COVID-19 (TCRdb year 2020). Some background on the complete study: Collaborator samples came from the United States, Italy and Spain and covered acute and convalescent phases of COVID-19. The prospective study material was composed of cDNA or gDNA derived from T cells, B-cell-depleted T cells, or PBMCs. Where HLA class I and class II types were available, the types were taken from metadata supplied by the sample provider, not from assay-based typing. Nearly every sample came with metadata listing a de-identified subject ID, COVID-19 status, age in years and sex. The dataset comprised deeply sampled blood TCRbeta repertoires from subjects exposed to, actively infected with, or recovered from COVID-19. The repertoires were released in a freely available public database intended as a resource for research on the immune response to SARS-CoV-2. The samples were drawn from the first 160 participants of the ongoing ImmuneRACE study and from under 1,500 subjects provided by 6 global collaborators.

Summary of the overall study and its limitations: The quantity of clinical and demographic metadata differed by source and by participant and was supplied without curation.

TCRbeta CDR3 regions were amplified from genomic DNA by means of the immunoSEQ Assay, a bias-controlled multiplex PCR. In the authors' own workflow: Within the assay, amplification of reference gene primers was used to estimate how many nucleated cells each sample contained. Sequence reads were collapsed and filtered to measure the absolute abundance of every unique TCRbeta CDR3 rearrangement. For each sample, productive Simpson clonality was calculated as the square root of Simpson's diversity index over productive rearrangements. The table was pulled from immuneACCESS by TCRdb, which kept in-frame rearrangements only. Such tables lose some clones; where checked, under half of the loss comes from unresolved V genes, and the rest has no known cause. Clone size and the V and J calls come from that table; the DNA yielded D and trimming. The sample table shows fewer than 90,000 clones, and less than 80% are seen once. Roughly 14% of the sample is taken by the ten largest.

At the junction V is shortened by 7 bases and J by 1 base; bases outside the gene matches: 8. According to the germline V gene, CDR1 reads MNHEY and CDR2 reads SVGAGI. The CDR3 numbers 15 residues from cysteine through phenylalanine. Solely the CDR3 DNA is kept, with 45 bases framed from the first base. The receptor was derived from a woman older than 75 with acute or convalescent COVID-19. The V gene is TRBV6-5 and the J gene is TRBJ1-2; TRBD1 agrees with 8 junctional bases. Sequencing was performed on peripheral blood. The bases read TGTGCCAGCAACGCTGACAGGGGACATAACTATGGCTACACCTTC. It is translated as CASNADRGHNYGYTF.